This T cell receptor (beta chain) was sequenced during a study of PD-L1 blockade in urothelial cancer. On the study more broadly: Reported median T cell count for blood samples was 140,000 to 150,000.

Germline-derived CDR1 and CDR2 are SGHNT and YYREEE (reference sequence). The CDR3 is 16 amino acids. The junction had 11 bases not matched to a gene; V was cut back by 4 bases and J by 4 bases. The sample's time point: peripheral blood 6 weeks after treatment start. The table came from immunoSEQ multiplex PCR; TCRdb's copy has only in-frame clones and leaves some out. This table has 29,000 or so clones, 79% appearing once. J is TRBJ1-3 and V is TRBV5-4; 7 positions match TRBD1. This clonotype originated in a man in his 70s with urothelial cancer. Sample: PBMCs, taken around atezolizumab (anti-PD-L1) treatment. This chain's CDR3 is CASSRGTAREGNTIYF. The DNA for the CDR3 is TGTGCCAGCAGCCGCGGGACAGCTAGAGAGGGAAACACCATATATTTT.